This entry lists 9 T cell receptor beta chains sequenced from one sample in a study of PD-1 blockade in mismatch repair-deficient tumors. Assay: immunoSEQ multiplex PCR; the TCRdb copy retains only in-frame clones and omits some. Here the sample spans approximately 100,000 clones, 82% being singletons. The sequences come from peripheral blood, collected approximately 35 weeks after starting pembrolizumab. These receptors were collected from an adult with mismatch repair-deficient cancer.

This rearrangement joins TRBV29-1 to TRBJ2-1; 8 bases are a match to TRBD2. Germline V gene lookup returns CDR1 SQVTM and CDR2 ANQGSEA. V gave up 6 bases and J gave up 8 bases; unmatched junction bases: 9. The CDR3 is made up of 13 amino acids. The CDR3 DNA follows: TGCAGCGTCGAACTAGCGGCCAATTATGAGCAGTTCTTC. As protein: CSVELAANYEQFF.

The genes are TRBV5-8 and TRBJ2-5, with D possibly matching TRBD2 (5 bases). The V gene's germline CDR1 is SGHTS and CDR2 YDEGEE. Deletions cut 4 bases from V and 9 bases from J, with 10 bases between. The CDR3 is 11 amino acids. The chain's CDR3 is CASSPRAPQYF. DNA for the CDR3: TGTGCCAGCAGCCCGCGGGCACCCCAGTACTTC.

DNA of the CDR3: TGTGCCAGCAGCATTAGCGGGAGCACAGATACGCAGTATTTT. Protein sequence: CASSISGSTDTQYF. The chain joins TRBV5-6 to TRBJ2-3; the match to TRBD2 covers 7 bases. V lost 4 bases, J lost 0 bases, and 2 bases stayed unmatched. The CDR3 covers 14 residues. Germline V gives CDR1 SGHDT, CDR2 YYEEEE.

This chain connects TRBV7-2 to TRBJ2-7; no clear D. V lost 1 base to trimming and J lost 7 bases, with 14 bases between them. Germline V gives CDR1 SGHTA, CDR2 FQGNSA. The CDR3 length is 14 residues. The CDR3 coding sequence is TGTGCCAGCAGCTTAGTTTTAGCATTGGGGGAGCAGTACTTC. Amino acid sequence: CASSLVLALGEQYF.

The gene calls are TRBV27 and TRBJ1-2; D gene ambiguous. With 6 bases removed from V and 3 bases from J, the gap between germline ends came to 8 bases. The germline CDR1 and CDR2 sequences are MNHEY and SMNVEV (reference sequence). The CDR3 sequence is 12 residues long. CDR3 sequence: CASRREDYGYTF. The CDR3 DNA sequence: TGTGCCAGCAGGCGGGAGGACTATGGCTACACCTTC.

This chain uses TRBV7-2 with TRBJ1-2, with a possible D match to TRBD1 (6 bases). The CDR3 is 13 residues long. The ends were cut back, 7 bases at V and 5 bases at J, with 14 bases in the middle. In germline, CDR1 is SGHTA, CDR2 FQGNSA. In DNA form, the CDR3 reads TGTGCCAGCACCTTTGGACAGACTTATGGCTACACCTTC. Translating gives CASTFGQTYGYTF.

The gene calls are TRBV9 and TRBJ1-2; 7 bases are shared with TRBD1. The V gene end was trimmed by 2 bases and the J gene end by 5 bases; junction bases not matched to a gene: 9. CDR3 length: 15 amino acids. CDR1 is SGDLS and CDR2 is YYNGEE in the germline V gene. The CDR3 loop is CASSVDGGTAYGYTF. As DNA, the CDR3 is TGTGCCAGCAGCGTTGACGGGGGGACAGCTTATGGCTACACCTTC.

The CDR3 DNA is TGTGCCAGCAGCCCCCGGGCTAGCGGGAGGCGGGAGACCCAGTACTTC. Its translation: CASSPRASGRRETQYF. The chain is built from TRBV9 and TRBJ2-5, with 11 bases lining up with TRBD2. Germline values: CDR1 SGDLS, CDR2 YYNGEE. With V trimmed by 4 bases and J by 5 bases, 10 bases remained unmatched. The CDR3 totals 16 residues.

In DNA form, the CDR3 reads TGTGCCAGTAGTATGGGAGGGACTAGCGGGACCGAGCAGTACTTC. It yields the protein CASSMGGTSGTEQYF. V usage is TRBV19 and J usage is TRBJ2-7; 13 nucleotides match TRBD2. This CDR3 has 15 residues. Per the germline V gene, CDR1 is LNHDA and CDR2 is SQIVND (reference sequence). The junction had 5 bases not matched to a gene; V was cut back by 3 bases and J by 6 bases.